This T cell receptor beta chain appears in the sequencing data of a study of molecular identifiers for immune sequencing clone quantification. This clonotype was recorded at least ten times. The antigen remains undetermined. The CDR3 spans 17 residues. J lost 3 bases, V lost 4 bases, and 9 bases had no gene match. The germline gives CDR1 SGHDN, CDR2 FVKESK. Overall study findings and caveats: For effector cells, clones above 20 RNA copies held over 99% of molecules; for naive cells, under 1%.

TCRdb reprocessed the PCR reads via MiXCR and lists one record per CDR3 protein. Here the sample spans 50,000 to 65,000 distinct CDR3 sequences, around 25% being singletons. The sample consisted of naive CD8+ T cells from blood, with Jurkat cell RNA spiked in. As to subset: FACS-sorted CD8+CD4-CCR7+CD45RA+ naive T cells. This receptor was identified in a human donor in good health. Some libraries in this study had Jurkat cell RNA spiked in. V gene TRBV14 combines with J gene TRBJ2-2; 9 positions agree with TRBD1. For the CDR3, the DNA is TGTGCCAGCAGCCCCGTGACAGGGGGGCGTGACACCGGGGAGCTGTTTTTT. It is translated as CASSPVTGGRDTGELFF.